A selection of T cell receptor beta chains follows, all from one sample in a study of shared clonotypes between healthy human individuals. TCRdb's table, derived via immunoSEQ multiplex PCR, lists solely in-frame clones and lacks some. The sample lists a few million clones; over 85% were seen once. Sequenced material: naive CD4+ T cells sorted from blood. Every receptor here comes from a man between 18 and 29 years old in good health. The CDR3 runs from the conserved cysteine through the conserved F or W. The D gene is left open where the match is weak. Clone size, where shown, is once, few, many, or a class for clones that have expanded.

TRBV6-5	NA	TRBJ1-1	once	CASTLPPLATEAFF	TGTGCCAGCACTTTGCCACCCCTAGCTACTGAAGCTTTCTTT
TRBV4-1	NA	TRBJ1-2	once	CASSQVRAASYGYTF	TGCGCCAGCAGCCAAGTAAGGGCGGCTTCCTATGGCTACACCTTC
TRBV10-3	NA	TRBJ1-1	NA	CAISESTGSVTEAFF	TGTGCCATCAGTGAGTCTACAGGTTCGGTCACTGAAGCTTTCTTT
TRBV30	NA	TRBJ2-5	NA	CAWNPDRTETQYF	TGTGCCTGGAACCCAGACAGGACAGAGACCCAGTACTTC
TRBV29-1	NA	TRBJ2-5	NA	CSVETGEETQYF	TGCAGCGTTGAAACAGGTGAAGAGACCCAGTACTTC
TRBV4-3	TRBD2	TRBJ2-1	NA	CASSPTGSGRGHNEQFF	TGCGCCAGCAGCCCGACGGGTAGCGGGAGGGGTCACAATGAGCAGTTCTTC
TRBV28	TRBD1	TRBJ1-1	NA	CASSPHRGSTEAFF	TGTGCCAGCAGCCCACACAGGGGAAGCACTGAAGCTTTCTTT
TRBV6-5	NA	TRBJ2-3	NA	CASSPSHTDTQYF	TGTGCCAGCAGCCCCAGCCACACAGATACGCAGTATTTT
TRBV4-3	NA	TRBJ2-1	once	CASSQAQQFHEQFF	TGCGCCAGCAGCCAAGCCCAACAGTTCCATGAGCAGTTCTTC
TRBV11-2	NA	TRBJ2-1	NA	CASSPPRGNEQFF	TGTGCCAGCAGCCCGCCCCGGGGCAATGAGCAGTTCTTC